The entry below describes one TCR beta chain. One junction end does not reproduce the germline sequence, and a read error may be involved. The data originate from a study of shared clonotypes between healthy human individuals. Using around 200 ng DNA, tens of thousands of T cell genomes, the sorted-subset replicate PCRs were run. TCRdb keeps only in-frame clones here, not all; method: immunoSEQ multiplex PCR. The data show roughly 1.4 million clones, approximately 98.5% seen once. The CDR3 spans 15 residues. Germline CDR1 and CDR2: KGHSH and LQKENI. This receptor was obtained from a man aged 30 to 39 in good health. Material for sequencing was naive CD4+ T cells sorted from blood. Documented subset: CD45RA+ positively selected. The chain combines TRBV18 with TRBJ2-3; D might be TRBD2 (5 bases). CDR3 in amino acids: CASSTPGIPTDTQYF. DNA for the CDR3: TGTGCCAGCTCAACACCGGGAATCCCTACAGATACGCAGTATTTT. Together with reference TRBV18 and TRBJ2-3, the CDR3 gives the full variable domain: NAGVMQNPRHLVRRRGQEARLRCSPMKGHSHVYWYRQLPEEGLKFMVYLQKENIIDESGMPKERFSAEFPKEGPSILRIQQVVRGDSAAYFCASSTPGIPTDTQYFGPGTRLTVL.